One sample yielded the 18 T cell receptor beta chains listed below, sequenced in a study of CD8 T cells in Susac syndrome. The RNA, roughly 0.45 to 1 ug, was put through reverse transcription using random hexamers. TCRdb called the immunoSEQ multiplex PCR reads again in MiXCR, with one record for every CDR3 protein. The table lists 210,000 or so distinct CDR3 sequences, approximately 94% of them singletons. Sequencing input: CD4+ T cells from PBMCs. The receptor source for this set is a human donor with Susac syndrome.

The chain employs TRBV7-6 and TRBJ1-2; possibly TRBD1 for D (5 bases). Trimming took off 5 bases at V and 3 bases at J, with 10 bases between the two ends. Germline CDR1 reads SGHVS; CDR2 reads FNYEAQ. This CDR3 is built from 13 residues. CDR3 sequence reads: CASSPQGYYGYTF. The CDR3, as DNA: TGTGCCAGCAGCCCCCAGGGTTACTATGGCTACACCTTC.

V and J are TRBV12-3 or TRBV12-4 and TRBJ1-2, with 9 bases identical to TRBD1. With 7 bases clipped from V and 7 bases from J, the junction kept 7 bases outside the gene matches. The CDR3 covers 13 residues. The CDR3 nucleotides are TGTGCCAGCACCAGGACAGGGGACGCTGGCTACACCTTC. It translates to CASTRTGDAGYTF.

This clonotype was observed once. The chain links TRBV20-1 to TRBJ1-5, with D hard to call. The germline V gene encodes CDR1 DFQATT and CDR2 SNEGSKA (reference sequence). This CDR3 is built from 13 residues. The ends were cut back, 3 bases at V and 5 bases at J, with 11 bases in the middle. Written as DNA, the CDR3 is TGCAGTGCTAGTAGATCGGTGGATCAGCCCCAGCATTTT. The encoded protein is CSASRSVDQPQHF.

V gene TRBV5-4 combines with J gene TRBJ1-2, with TRBD1 identical over 9 bases. Germline lookup yields CDR1 SGHNT and CDR2 YYREEE (reference sequence). The ends lost 3 bases at V and 4 bases at J; junction bases unmatched: 7. This CDR3 contains 15 residues. The chain's CDR3 is CASSSLQGAGYGYTF. CDR3 bases: TGTGCCAGCAGCTCCTTACAGGGGGCAGGCTATGGCTACACCTTC.

This chain connects TRBV6-5 to TRBJ1-2; 7 nucleotides align to TRBD1. The CDR3 length is 13 residues. Germline V lookup: CDR1 MNHEY, CDR2 SVGAGI. J was trimmed by 5 bases and V by 8 bases; bases with no gene match: 8. CDR3: CASGRTGEYGYTF. For the CDR3, the DNA is TGTGCCAGCGGACGAACAGGGGAATATGGCTACACCTTC.

The V call is TRBV28, the J call TRBJ1-1; weak D call: TRBD1 (5 bases). The CDR3 covers 13 residues. V gave up 8 bases and J gave up 2 bases, with 12 bases separating them. Germline CDR1 and CDR2: MDHEN and SYDVKM. The chain's CDR3 is CASSPRDNTEAFF. DNA for the CDR3: TGTGCCAGCTCTCCCAGGGATAACACTGAAGCTTTCTTT.

The chain employs TRBV14 and TRBJ1-6, with D possibly matching TRBD1 (5 bases). Trimming pared 0 bases from V and 9 bases from J, leaving 9 bases between. CDR3 length: 14 amino acids. CDR1 SGHDN and CDR2 FVKESK come from the germline V gene. CDR3: CASSQDLRGSPLHF. The CDR3 DNA follows: TGTGCCAGCAGCCAAGACTTGAGGGGTTCACCCCTCCACTTT. The full variable domain, completed using reference TRBV14 and TRBJ1-6, is EAGVTQFPSHSVIEKGQTVTLRCDPISGHDNLYWYRRVMGKEIKFLLHFVKESKQDESGMPNNRFLAERTGGTYSTLKVQPAELEDSGVYFCASSQDLRGSPLHFGNGTRLTVT.

This clonotype was picked up one time. The chain combines TRBV19 with TRBJ1-5; 7 nucleotides align to TRBD1. Germline V gene lookup returns CDR1 LNHDA and CDR2 SQIVND (reference sequence). Losses at the gene ends were 1 base for V and 6 bases for J; bases not matched to a gene: 9. The CDR3 has 16 amino acids. The CDR3, as DNA: TGTGCCAGTAGTATAGGGTTTGGGGCAGGGGGTCAGCCCCAGCATTTT. Its protein is CASSIGFGAGGQPQHF.

The chain uses TRBV5-1 and TRBJ2-5; a possible D gene is TRBD1 (6 bases). Germline CDR1 and CDR2: SGHRS and YFSETQ. CDR3 length: 15 amino acids. The V gene lost 4 bases and the J gene lost 2 bases, with 15 bases spanning the gap. The CDR3 loop reads CASSRSGQRQETQYF. Written as DNA, the CDR3 is TGCGCCAGCAGCCGATCAGGACAGCGACAAGAGACCCAGTACTTC.

V is TRBV29-1 and J is TRBJ1-2; D unclear. Germline loops: CDR1 SQVTM, CDR2 ANQGSEA. The CDR3 is 15 residues long. Between the trimmed V and J ends, which lost 4 bases and 4 bases, there was a span of 19 bases. The CDR3: CSVGEGSRTFYGYTF. CDR3 bases: TGCAGCGTTGGAGAGGGATCACGTACTTTCTATGGCTACACCTTC.

The sample holds one count of this clonotype. The CDR3 reads CATSRDGQVGGYTF. DNA of the CDR3: TGTGCCACCAGCAGAGACGGACAGGTCGGGGGCTACACCTTC. The chain links TRBV15 to TRBJ1-2; 7 bases are shared with TRBD1. CDR1 is LNHNV, CDR2 YYDKDF, per germline (reference sequence). The ends lost 0 bases at V and 8 bases at J; junction bases unmatched: 6. CDR3 size: 14 residues.

The chain couples TRBV7-2 to TRBJ2-7, with D maybe TRBD2 (6 bases). The V end was cut by 4 bases, the J end by 1 base, with 11 bases between. The CDR3 covers 14 residues. Germline CDR1 is SGHTA and CDR2 is FQGNSA. The DNA of the CDR3 is TGTGCCAGCAGCTCCCCCGGGGGATCCTACGAGCAGTACTTC. Protein sequence: CASSSPGGSYEQYF.

This clonotype was recorded only once. V and J are TRBV4-2 and TRBJ2-5, with 12 bases aligning to TRBD2. V lost 1 base to trimming and J lost 10 bases; unmatched junction nucleotides: 10. In germline, CDR1 is LGHNA, CDR2 YNFKEQ. This CDR3 has 16 amino acids. The CDR3 loop reads CASSQGLAGGAGDQYF. The CDR3 DNA follows: TGTGCCAGCAGCCAAGGGCTAGCGGGGGGGGCTGGCGACCAGTACTTC.

The chain has TRBV6-2 or TRBV6-3 and TRBJ2-2; D perhaps matches TRBD2 (5 bases). The CDR3 totals 15 residues. Between the trimmed V and J ends, which lost 2 bases and 6 bases, there was a span of 13 bases. Looked up from germline, CDR1 is MNHEY and CDR2 is SVGEGT. CDR3 bases: TGTGCCAGCAGTTACAGAGGGCTGGACTCCGGGGAGCTGTTTTTT. It translates to CASSYRGLDSGELFF.

This chain connects TRBV4-1 to TRBJ1-1, with 7 bases identical to TRBD1. V gave up 3 bases and J gave up 5 bases; unmatched junction bases: 9. Germline lookup yields CDR1 MGHRA and CDR2 YSYEKL. The CDR3 contains 15 residues. In DNA, the CDR3 is TGCGCCAGCAGCCAGGGAGGGACAGCCGGGACTGAAGCTTTCTTT. Its protein is CASSQGGTAGTEAFF.

The chain's CDR3 is CSASNRVSETQYF. DNA of the CDR3: TGCAGTGCTAGCAACAGGGTTAGCGAGACCCAGTACTTC. The chain joins TRBV20-1 to TRBJ2-5; D is possibly TRBD1 (6 bases). The V end was cut by 3 bases, the J end by 5 bases, with 13 bases between. CDR1 is DFQATT, CDR2 SNEGSKA, per germline (reference sequence). This CDR3 is 13 amino acids long.

The chain is built from TRBV20-1 and TRBJ2-5; 7 bases fit TRBD1. Germline trimming cut 6 bases from V and 1 base from J; bases unmatched to any gene: 8. The CDR3 runs to 14 residues. Looked up from germline, CDR1 is DFQATT and CDR2 is SNEGSKA (reference sequence). The CDR3 sequence is CSAGETGSQETQYF. The CDR3 bases are TGCAGTGCCGGAGAGACAGGGTCCCAAGAGACCCAGTACTTC.

This sequence joins TRBV7-2 and TRBJ1-5; D not resolved. The CDR3 is 15 amino acids. Trimming left V 1 base short and J 4 bases short, with 11 bases between. Germline loops: CDR1 SGHTA, CDR2 FQGNSA. CDR3 amino acids: CASSLEAGTNQPQHF. CDR3 bases: TGTGCCAGCAGCTTAGAGGCAGGTACTAATCAGCCCCAGCATTTT. The variable domain in full, completed from reference TRBV7-2 and TRBJ1-5, reads GAGVSQSPSNKVTEKGKDVELRCDPISGHTALYWYRQSLGQGLEFLIYFQGNSAPDKSGLPSDRFSAERTGGSVSTLTIQRTQQEDSAVYLCASSLEAGTNQPQHFGDGTRLSIL.